These T cell receptor beta chains were read from a single sample in a study of blood T cell repertoires in COVID-19. Produced via immunoSEQ multiplex PCR; TCRdb's table is partial and in-frame only. The sample gives around 97,000 clones, approximately 89% of which show up once; over 15% is in the top ten. The sample comprised peripheral blood. These receptors came from a woman older than 75 in a cohort sampled during active COVID-19. Both conserved end residues are part of each CDR3. Fields, in order: V gene, CDR3 protein.

V: TRBV7-9
CDR3: CASSPSRDRVQGAGELFF

V: TRBV3-1/TRBV3-2
CDR3: CASSIRLTVNTEAFF

V: TRBV19
CDR3: CASLAGGTDTQYF

V: TRBV6-5
CDR3: CASRDINYGYTF

V: TRBV5-4
CDR3: CASGRDRGSETQYF

V: TRBV3-1/TRBV3-2
CDR3: CASSQGGSDGYTF

V: TRBV28
CDR3: CASSLARLAGTDTQYF

V: TRBV6-5
CDR3: CASSYNSKETQYF

V: TRBV7-2
CDR3: CASSLGQGAYNEQFF

V: TRBV9
CDR3: CASSVDGYTEAFF

V: TRBV6-5
CDR3: CASSLHLDTQYF

V: TRBV5-6
CDR3: CASSLLGQTSDTQYF

V: TRBV11-1
CDR3: CASSLLGQGYEQYF

V: TRBV6-5
CDR3: CASSYSNSFWETQYF

V: TRBV29-1
CDR3: CSVVARRFVGFQETQYF

V: TRBV4-1
CDR3: CASSQEGRAGLYEKLFF

V: TRBV5-6
CDR3: CASGTRQGFRETQYF

V: TRBV5-1
CDR3: CASSLRTSGGADTQYF

V: TRBV11-2
CDR3: CASSPPTGRAFF

V: TRBV6-5
CDR3: CASSTWGEMNTEAFF

V: TRBV18
CDR3: CASSPPLGGGNTEAFF

V: TRBV7-8
CDR3: CASSPGSRVGTDTQYF

V: TRBV24-1
CDR3: CATSDPGGLRSGANVLTF

V: TRBV6-2/TRBV6-3
CDR3: CASSSGVSGYTF

V: TRBV12-3/TRBV12-4
CDR3: CASSRTANTEAFF

V: TRBV6-5
CDR3: CASSPLDRANTEAFF

V: TRBV9
CDR3: CASSVDLQETQYF

V: TRBV7-9
CDR3: CASSRDSPWIYEQYF

V: TRBV3-1/TRBV3-2
CDR3: CASSQAGERLNEAFF

V: TRBV6-5
CDR3: CASISSGYEQYF

V: TRBV24-1
CDR3: CATSAFDRGEEKLFF

V: TRBV29-1
CDR3: CSVTYSMNTEAFF

V: TRBV6-6
CDR3: CASRSDGTRTGNTIYF

V: TRBV6-2/TRBV6-3
CDR3: CASSPLSGFGETQYF

V: TRBV6-5
CDR3: CASSGHPSGNEQFF

V: TRBV5-4
CDR3: CASSLEQRAQETQYF

V: TRBV27
CDR3: CAREAQGHLAYEQYF

V: TRBV28
CDR3: CASHVTGDSSYEQYF

V: TRBV7-2
CDR3: CASSIDRDRNQPQHF

V: TRBV2
CDR3: CASRATENTEAFF

V: TRBV13
CDR3: CASSQWWQGTNEKLFF

V: TRBV10-3
CDR3: CAISGTGSNTGELFF

V: TRBV2
CDR3: CASGGGRPTDTQYF

V: TRBV29-1
CDR3: CSVGDLRVEHYGYTF

V: TRBV6-1
CDR3: CASGDPDYGNQPQHF

V: TRBV7-9
CDR3: CASNTGTDTQYF

V: TRBV6-5
CDR3: CASSWAIGGGPEKLFF

V: TRBV5-1
CDR3: CASSLTSGGGYEQFF

V: TRBV28
CDR3: CASIRRGTTDTQYF

V: TRBV6-2/TRBV6-3
CDR3: CASSLQGAGELFF

V: TRBV6-5
CDR3: CASISSFNQPQHF

V: TRBV30
CDR3: CAWRPGGPGELFF

V: TRBV25-1
CDR3: CASGGGSTQYF